This T cell receptor (beta chain) was found in a study of human T cells and chemical hapten exposure. Extraction of total RNA was performed on unfractionated whole blood. Germline V lookup: CDR1 SGHTA, CDR2 FQGNSA. With V trimmed by 1 base and J by 7 bases, 7 bases remained unmatched. This CDR3 has 15 amino acids. Many counts were recorded for this clonotype. Unique molecular identifiers were attached to individual cDNA molecules during library preparation. One entry per CDR3 protein, called by TCRdb with MiXCR from the 5' RACE reads. The sample comprises about 140,000 distinct CDR3 sequences, around 4% of which are singletons, and under 1.5% rests with the top ten.

This sequence was found in a female donor in good health. The V call is TRBV7-2, the J call TRBJ1-1; 9 nucleotides align to TRBD1. CDR3 sequence: CASSLVRTGGSEAFF. The CDR3 DNA reads TGTGCCAGCAGCTTAGTTCGCACAGGGGGCAGTGAAGCTTTCTTT.